A single sample gave rise to the 10 T cell receptor beta chains below, sequenced in a study of cytomegalovirus exposure and HLA in healthy donors. The PCR ran on 60 Vbeta and 13 Jbeta primers. The repertoire was sequenced with immunoSEQ multiplex PCR; TCRdb's copy has only in-frame clones and lacks some. The table lists nearly 200,000 clones, 87% of them singletons. The sequenced sample was PBMCs. These receptors all come from a man aged 25 to 45 in good health and CMV-seronegative.

The table lists this clone with a count of one. This chain connects TRBV29-1 to TRBJ1-4; the D gene is possibly TRBD1 (5 bases). The CDR3 runs 13 residues. Germline lookup yields CDR1 SQVTM and CDR2 ANQGSEA. V lost 6 bases to trimming and J lost 4 bases, with 12 bases between them. CDR3 in amino acids: CSVAGFYNEKLFF. DNA for the CDR3: TGCAGCGTGGCAGGGTTTTATAATGAAAAACTGTTTTTT.

This chain uses TRBV27 with TRBJ2-2; 13 positions agree with TRBD2. V lost 6 bases, J lost 6 bases, and 4 bases stayed unmatched. This CDR3 has 15 residues. Germline assignment: CDR1 MNHEY and CDR2 SMNVEV (reference sequence). The chain's CDR3 is CASRLAGGLAGELFF. CDR3 coding DNA: TGTGCCAGCAGACTAGCGGGAGGGCTCGCCGGGGAGCTGTTTTTT.

V is TRBV5-4 and J is TRBJ2-5; tentatively, D is TRBD2 (7 bases). CDR3 size: 14 residues. Germline V gene data show CDR1 as SGHNT and CDR2 as YYREEE (reference sequence). V was cut by 10 bases and J by 2 bases, with 18 bases left in between. CDR3 coding DNA: TGTGCCGGGGGGGTCGGAAGGGGGCAAGAGACCCAGTACTTC. This gives the protein CAGGVGRGQETQYF.

The chain has TRBV5-1 and TRBJ1-4; 8 positions agree with TRBD1. Germline trimming cut 5 bases from V and 4 bases from J; bases unmatched to any gene: 7. CDR1 is SGHRS, CDR2 YFSETQ, per germline. This CDR3 contains 15 residues. The CDR3 is CASSWGQEGNEKLFF. The CDR3 DNA reads TGCGCCAGCAGTTGGGGACAGGAGGGTAATGAAAAACTGTTTTTT.

The chain has TRBV27 and TRBJ1-5; maybe TRBD1 (5 bases). The CDR3 has 15 amino acids. Germline CDR1 is MNHEY and CDR2 is SMNVEV (reference sequence). V lost 3 bases to trimming and J lost 1 base, with 10 bases between them. The CDR3 spells CASSFSGGSNQPQHF. CDR3 in DNA: TGTGCCAGCAGTTTCTCCGGGGGAAGCAATCAGCCCCAGCATTTT.

This chain links TRBV7-6 with TRBJ1-4, with 9 bases matching TRBD1. This CDR3 is 18 amino acids long. Trimming cost V 5 bases and J 6 bases; bases outside gene matches: 16. Germline V gene sequence: CDR1 SGHVS, CDR2 FNYEAQ. The CDR3 loop is CASSHTAGQGVSDEKLFF. The CDR3 nucleotides are TGTGCCAGCAGCCACACAGCGGGACAGGGAGTTTCTGATGAAAAACTGTTTTTT.

V is TRBV10-2 and J is TRBJ2-1; 12 bases agree with TRBD2. CDR3 length: 14 residues. Germline V CDR1 and CDR2: WSHSY, SAAADI. J was trimmed by 2 bases and V by 8 bases; bases with no gene match: 1. CDR3 nucleotide sequence: TGCGCCAGCTGGACTAGCGGGACCTACAATGAGCAGTTCTTC. It translates to CASWTSGTYNEQFF.

The chain carries TRBV6-4 and TRBJ2-1, with a weak D call TRBD2 (6 bases). CDR1 is MRHNA, CDR2 SNTAGT, per germline. Between the trimmed V and J ends, which lost 4 bases and 7 bases, there was a span of 14 bases. The CDR3 totals 14 residues. In DNA form, the CDR3 reads TGTGCCAGCAGTGCTTCGGGGGAATTGAATGAGCAGTTCTTC. It encodes CASSASGELNEQFF.

In this sample, this clone turned up a few times. The chain recombines TRBV28 with TRBJ2-3, with D perhaps TRBD1 (6 bases). The V end was cut by 10 bases, the J end by 5 bases, with 16 bases between. The CDR3 covers 13 residues. Germline loops: CDR1 MDHEN, CDR2 SYDVKM. This chain's CDR3 is CATLGALGDTQYF. The CDR3 region has the DNA TGTGCCACCCTGGGGGCGCTGGGAGATACGCAGTATTTT.

The V call is TRBV30, the J call TRBJ2-5, with D tentatively TRBD1 (5 bases). The CDR3 contains 14 residues. Trimming took 0 bases from V and 3 from J, leaving 11 bases between them. Germline CDR1 is GTSNPN and CDR2 is SVGIG (reference sequence). The CDR3 reads CAWSVFSGKETQYF. The CDR3 nucleotides are TGTGCCTGGAGTGTCTTCTCAGGGAAAGAGACCCAGTACTTC.